Presented here are 13 T cell receptor beta chains from one specimen sequenced in a study of regulatory T cells in long-lasting Graves disease. Combining iRepertoire HTBI primers with Arm-PCR of CDR3 regions, the authors built TCR beta libraries. TCRdb reanalysed the multiplex PCR reads using MiXCR and keeps one entry per CDR3 protein. Among 200,000 to 250,000 distinct CDR3 sequences listed, 20% were seen once. Indicated time point: newly diagnosed GD, antithyroid drugs for less than 3 months. Following extraction of RNA from PBMCs, that RNA was used to make the TCR library. The sample in question was peripheral blood mononuclear cells (PBMCs), obtained at new diagnosis, from a patient treated with antithyroid drugs. All receptors come from a female donor with Graves disease.

This clonotype has at least ten counts. The chain has TRBV5-1 and TRBJ1-1; weak D call: TRBD1 (5 bases). The germline gives CDR1 SGHRS, CDR2 YFSETQ. The CDR3 has 16 residues. Trimming took off 2 bases at V and 4 bases at J, with 18 bases between the two ends. The CDR3 loop reads CASSLSMVSQGTEAFF. The CDR3 nucleotides are TGCGCCAGCAGCTTAAGTATGGTTTCGCAGGGCACTGAAGCTTTCTTT.

The chain couples TRBV12-3 or TRBV12-4 to TRBJ1-1; no reliable D call. This CDR3 is built from 15 residues. V lost 6 bases and J 5 bases, leaving 19 bases between the germline ends. In DNA, the CDR3 is TGTGCCAGCAGACCCAGAACCCTACTAGAGACTGAAGCTTTCTTT. It is translated as CASRPRTLLETEAFF.

This clonotype was recorded many times. The rearrangement uses TRBV13 and TRBJ2-2, with unresolved D. This CDR3 is 14 amino acids long. Trimming left V 7 bases short and J 5 bases short, with 14 bases between. Germline-derived CDR1 and CDR2 are PRHDT and FYEKMQ (reference sequence). CDR3 nucleotide sequence: TGTGCCAGCACCCCACCCGACGGTACCGGGGAGCTGTTTTTT. Its translation: CASTPPDGTGELFF.

This clonotype was counted at least ten times. The chain couples TRBV20-1 to TRBJ1-1; no definite D call. The CDR3 sequence is 13 residues long. The ends were cut back, 6 bases at V and 1 base at J, with 12 bases in the middle. Germline loops: CDR1 DFQATT, CDR2 SNEGSKA (reference sequence). CDR3 loop: CSAALHGNTEAFF. The DNA for the CDR3 is TGCAGTGCCGCCCTACATGGGAACACTGAAGCTTTCTTT.

The chain links TRBV4-1 to TRBJ2-2, with TRBD2 matching 9 bases. The CDR3 totals 15 residues. The germline V gene has CDR1 MGHRA and CDR2 YSYEKL. J gave up 6 bases and V 3 bases, and 5 bases lay outside the gene matches. The CDR3 is CASSQPGLAPGELFF. The CDR3 coding sequence is TGCGCCAGCAGCCAGCCGGGACTAGCACCCGGGGAGCTGTTTTTT.

CDR3 residues: CASSYTGQGKNEQFF. CDR3 coding DNA: TGTGCCAGCAGCTATACGGGACAGGGAAAAAATGAGCAGTTCTTC. The chain is built from TRBV11-2 and TRBJ2-1, with 9 bases identical to TRBD1. The CDR3 totals 15 residues. Germline CDR1 is SGHAT and CDR2 is FQNNGV. V lost 4 bases to trimming and J lost 7 bases; unmatched junction nucleotides: 8.

This clonotype showed up many times. The DNA for the CDR3 is TGTGCCAGCAGAGGGACAGGGGCTAGGCACGAGCAGTACTTC. This translates into CASRGTGARHEQYF. The gene calls are TRBV6-1 and TRBJ2-7; 10 nucleotides match TRBD1. V lost 6 bases, J lost 5 bases, and 7 bases stayed unmatched. The CDR3 runs 14 residues. Germline V gives CDR1 MNHNS, CDR2 SASEGT.

This clonotype was counted at least ten times. The chain uses TRBV5-1 and TRBJ1-4; D not resolved. V was cut by 1 base and J by 1 base, with 11 bases left in between. This CDR3 is built from 16 residues. Per germline, CDR1 SGHRS and CDR2 YFSETQ. The CDR3 nucleotides read TGCGCCAGCAGCTTGAACCACCCGGGAACTAATGAAAAACTGTTTTTT. It codes for CASSLNHPGTNEKLFF.

As concerns this clonotype: This clone may be a read error of a much larger clone one base away. This sequence joins TRBV7-3 and TRBJ1-3; D call uncertain. The length of the CDR3 is 17 residues. V was clipped by 5 bases and J by 1 base, with 18 bases between them. The germline V gene has CDR1 SGHTA and CDR2 FQGTGA. The CDR3 nucleotides are TGTGCCAGCAGCCCACACTCAGCCCGGATATCTGGAAACACCATATATTTT. This translates into CASSPHSARISGNTIYF.

The V and J genes are TRBV3-1 and TRBJ1-2; D remains unclear. Germline CDR1 reads LGHDT; CDR2 reads YNNKEL (reference sequence). V lost 1 base, J lost 3 bases, and 9 bases lay in between. CDR3 length equals 14 residues. CDR3 sequence: CASSQGWSDYGYTF. DNA of the CDR3: TGTGCCAGCAGCCAAGGCTGGTCGGACTATGGCTACACCTTC.

This clonotype was observed a handful of times. This sequence joins TRBV12-3 or TRBV12-4 and TRBJ1-4; TRBD1 aligns across 8 bases. The CDR3 is 15 residues long. With 5 bases clipped from V and 4 bases from J, the junction kept 6 bases outside the gene matches. CDR3 sequence reads: CASSATGGINEKLFF. CDR3 sequence (DNA): TGTGCCAGCAGTGCAACAGGGGGAATTAATGAAAAACTGTTTTTT.

This clonotype was seen ten or more times. The chain links TRBV4-3 to TRBJ2-7, with 10 bases fitting TRBD2. With 8 bases clipped from V and 5 bases from J, the junction kept 15 bases outside the gene matches. Germline V lookup: CDR1 LGHNA, CDR2 YSLEER. The CDR3 covers 16 residues. CDR3 nucleotide sequence: TGCGCCAGCTCATTGGGCGGGCTAGCGGGAGAGGACGAGCAGTACTTC. This translates into CASSLGGLAGEDEQYF.

In this sample, this clonotype turned up many times. This sequence joins TRBV2 and TRBJ2-2; 11 nucleotides line up with TRBD1. V dropped 6 bases and J dropped 6; count of bases not matched to a gene: 3. The CDR3 is 14 residues long. CDR1 SNHLY and CDR2 FYNNEI come from the germline V gene. CDR3 in DNA: TGTGCCAGCAGATGGACAGGGGGCTCCGGGGAGCTGTTTTTT. Protein: CASRWTGGSGELFF. The variable domain in full, completed from reference TRBV2 and TRBJ2-2, reads EPEVTQTPSHQVTQMGQEVILRCVPISNHLYFYWYRQILGQKVEFLVSFYNNEISEKSEIFDDQFSVERPDGSNFTLKIRSTKLEDSAMYFCASRWTGGSGELFFGEGSRLTVL.